A selection of T cell receptor beta chains follows, all from one sample in a study of blood T cell repertoires in COVID-19. Data came from immunoSEQ multiplex PCR; TCRdb stores just in-frame clones and leaves some out. The sample shows more than 90,000 clones, roughly 86% of them seen only once. Material for sequencing was peripheral blood. The source is a middle-aged man with acute or convalescent COVID-19. CDR3s include the opening cysteine and the closing phenylalanine or tryptophan. Fields, in order: V gene, clone size, J gene, D gene, CDR3 protein, CDR3 DNA. A D gene is named only where the DNA matches it firmly. Clone size is shown for a subset of rows, as once, few, many or a class of expanded clone.

V: TRBV6-1; size: .; J: TRBJ1-5; D: .; CDR3: CASSEGRASNQPQHF; DNA: TGTGCCAGCAGTGAAGGCAGGGCTAGCAATCAGCCCCAGCATTTT
V: TRBV6-5; size: .; J: TRBJ2-2; D: .; CDR3: CASSPGTFVKGELFF; DNA: TGTGCCAGCAGTCCCGGGACTTTTGTTAAGGGGGAGCTGTTTTTT
V: TRBV7-3; size: .; J: TRBJ1-1; D: TRBD1; CDR3: CASSANPGGGTEAFF; DNA: TGTGCCAGCAGCGCCAACCCAGGGGGCGGCACTGAAGCTTTCTTT
V: TRBV6-2/TRBV6-3; size: .; J: TRBJ2-7; D: .; CDR3: CASSWDSAYEQYF; DNA: TGTGCCAGCAGTTGGGACTCCGCGTACGAGCAGTACTTC
V: TRBV2; size: .; J: TRBJ1-1; D: .; CDR3: CASTLGGPEYAFF; DNA: TGTGCCAGCACCCTGGGCGGGCCAGAGTATGCTTTCTTT
V: TRBV4-2; size: .; J: TRBJ1-2; D: TRBD1; CDR3: CASSHDLDRQRNYGYTF; DNA: TGTGCCAGCAGCCATGATTTGGACAGGCAACGGAACTATGGCTACACCTTC
V: TRBV3-1/TRBV3-2; size: .; J: TRBJ2-7; D: .; CDR3: CASSQVRGLLGEQYF; DNA: TGTGCCAGCAGCCAAGTCAGGGGCTTACTAGGCGAGCAGTACTTC
V: TRBV5-1; size: .; J: TRBJ2-2; D: .; CDR3: CASSFGTGSTGELFF; DNA: TGCGCCAGCAGCTTCGGCACAGGGTCCACCGGGGAGCTGTTTTTT
V: TRBV19; size: .; J: TRBJ1-4; D: TRBD1; CDR3: CASSTRTGGEKLFF; DNA: TGTGCCAGTAGTACTCGGACAGGGGGTGAAAAACTGTTTTTT
V: TRBV6-2/TRBV6-3; size: .; J: TRBJ1-1; D: .; CDR3: CASSYSLHTGVSEAFF; DNA: TGTGCCAGCAGTTACTCGCTACATACAGGAGTGTCTGAAGCTTTCTTT
V: TRBV27; size: .; J: TRBJ2-3; D: TRBD2; CDR3: CASRAGGTDTQYF; DNA: TGTGCCAGCAGAGCGGGGGGCACAGATACGCAGTATTTT
V: TRBV5-4; size: .; J: TRBJ1-4; D: TRBD1; CDR3: CASSLGGQGREKLFF; DNA: TGTGCCAGCAGCTTGGGGGGACAGGGGAGGGAAAAACTGTTTTTT
V: TRBV30; size: .; J: TRBJ2-7; D: .; CDR3: CAWRAGHSYEQYF; DNA: TGTGCCTGGAGGGCGGGGCACTCCTACGAGCAGTACTTC
V: TRBV30; size: once; J: TRBJ2-5; D: TRBD2; CDR3: CAWSVGGETQYF; DNA: TGTGCCTGGAGTGTGGGGGGGGAGACCCAGTACTTC
V: TRBV9; size: .; J: TRBJ1-2; D: TRBD1; CDR3: CASSVSTGLRGSDGYTF; DNA: TGTGCCAGCAGCGTATCGACAGGGTTACGAGGATCGGATGGCTACACCTTC
V: TRBV3-1/TRBV3-2; size: .; J: TRBJ2-6; D: TRBD2; CDR3: CASSPTSGFGANVLTF; DNA: TGTGCCAGCAGCCCGACTAGCGGGTTTGGGGCCAACGTCCTGACTTTC
V: TRBV19; size: .; J: TRBJ1-5; D: TRBD1; CDR3: CASSRQGGLRQPQHF; DNA: TGTGCCAGTAGTCGGCAGGGGGGTTTGCGGCAGCCCCAGCATTTT
V: TRBV19; size: .; J: TRBJ2-3; D: TRBD1; CDR3: CASSLGQVGADTQYF; DNA: TGTGCCAGTAGCTTGGGACAGGTTGGGGCAGATACGCAGTATTTT
V: TRBV29-1; size: .; J: TRBJ2-3; D: .; CDR3: CSVRGGTQYF; DNA: TGCAGCGTTCGGGGAGGTACGCAGTATTTT
V: TRBV18; size: .; J: TRBJ1-5; D: TRBD1; CDR3: CASSPGQGIGQPQHF; DNA: TGTGCCAGCTCACCGGGACAGGGAATAGGGCAGCCCCAGCATTTT
V: TRBV15; size: .; J: TRBJ2-1; D: TRBD2; CDR3: CATLSISGSSYNEQFF; DNA: TGTGCCACCTTAAGCATTAGCGGGAGCTCCTACAATGAGCAGTTCTTC
V: TRBV2; size: .; J: TRBJ1-1; D: TRBD1; CDR3: CASGGVTGGKSEAFF; DNA: TGTGCCAGCGGGGGAGTGACAGGGGGCAAATCTGAAGCTTTCTTT
V: TRBV2; size: .; J: TRBJ2-3; D: TRBD2; CDR3: CASKLAGGRTDTQYF; DNA: TGTGCCAGCAAACTAGCGGGGGGCCGCACAGATACGCAGTATTTT
V: TRBV6-1; size: .; J: TRBJ1-2; D: .; CDR3: CASSEVPPNYGYTF; DNA: TGTGCCAGCAGTGAAGTCCCCCCGAACTATGGCTACACCTTC
V: TRBV6-5; size: .; J: TRBJ1-2; D: .; CDR3: CASSYSISANYGYTF; DNA: TGTGCCAGCAGTTACTCAATAAGCGCCAACTATGGCTACACCTTC
V: TRBV3-1/TRBV3-2; size: .; J: TRBJ1-1; D: .; CDR3: CASSPNRVGVRTEAFF; DNA: TGTGCCAGCAGCCCTAACAGGGTTGGAGTTCGCACTGAAGCTTTCTTT
V: TRBV9; size: .; J: TRBJ2-5; D: .; CDR3: CASSVVGGGQETQYF; DNA: TGTGCCAGCAGCGTAGTGGGCGGAGGGCAAGAGACCCAGTACTTC
V: TRBV15; size: .; J: TRBJ1-5; D: TRBD1; CDR3: CATSRVTGARIVGWQPQHF; DNA: TGTGCCACCAGCAGAGTAACAGGGGCGCGGATCGTAGGCTGGCAGCCCCAGCATTTT
V: TRBV29-1; size: .; J: TRBJ2-1; D: TRBD2; CDR3: CSVDSSGIYNEQFF; DNA: TGCAGCGTTGACTCTAGCGGGATCTACAATGAGCAGTTCTTC
V: TRBV9; size: .; J: TRBJ1-6; D: .; CDR3: CARELQGNSPLHF; DNA: TGTGCCAGGGAACTACAAGGTAATTCACCCCTCCACTTT
V: TRBV4-1; size: .; J: TRBJ1-2; D: TRBD1; CDR3: CASSQERGQGYGYTF; DNA: TGCGCCAGCAGCCAAGAGAGGGGGCAGGGCTATGGCTACACCTTC
V: TRBV2; size: .; J: TRBJ1-2; D: .; CDR3: CASSGSMESRGNGYTF; DNA: TGTGCCAGCAGTGGATCAATGGAAAGCAGGGGCAATGGCTACACCTTC
V: TRBV5-1; size: .; J: TRBJ2-5; D: TRBD2; CDR3: CASSLGRGGSLETQYF; DNA: TGCGCCAGCAGCTTGGGGCGGGGCGGGAGTCTCGAGACCCAGTACTTC
V: TRBV5-1; size: .; J: TRBJ2-4; D: TRBD2; CDR3: CASSLTTSGGAGKNIQYF; DNA: TGCGCCAGCAGCTTAACGACTAGCGGGGGGGCCGGCAAAAACATTCAGTACTTC